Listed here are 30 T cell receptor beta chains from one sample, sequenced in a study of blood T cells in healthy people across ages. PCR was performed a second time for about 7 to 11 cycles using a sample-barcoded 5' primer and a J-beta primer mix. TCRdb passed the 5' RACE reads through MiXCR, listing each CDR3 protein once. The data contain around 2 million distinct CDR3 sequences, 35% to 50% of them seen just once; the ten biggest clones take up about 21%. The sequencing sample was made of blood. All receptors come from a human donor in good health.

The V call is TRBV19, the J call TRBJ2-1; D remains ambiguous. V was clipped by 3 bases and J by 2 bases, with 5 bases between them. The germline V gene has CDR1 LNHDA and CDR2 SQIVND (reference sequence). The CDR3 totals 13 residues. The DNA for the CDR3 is TGTGCCAGTAGTATCACACCCTACAATGAGCAGTTCTTC. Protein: CASSITPYNEQFF. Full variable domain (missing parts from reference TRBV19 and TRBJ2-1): DGGITQSPKYLFRKEGQNVTLSCEQNLNHDAMYWYRQDPGQGLRLIYYSQIVNDFQKGDIAEGYSVSREKKESFPLTVTSAQKNPTAFYLCASSITPYNEQFFGPGTRLTVL.

The CDR3 loop is CASSFFSGKLFF. The DNA for the CDR3 is TGCGCCAGCAGCTTTTTTAGTGGGAAACTGTTTTTT. The V call is TRBV5-1, the J call TRBJ1-4; D is uncertain. This CDR3 has 12 residues. The V and J ends lost 2 bases and 11 bases respectively, with 10 bases between them. Germline assignment: CDR1 SGHRS and CDR2 YFSETQ.

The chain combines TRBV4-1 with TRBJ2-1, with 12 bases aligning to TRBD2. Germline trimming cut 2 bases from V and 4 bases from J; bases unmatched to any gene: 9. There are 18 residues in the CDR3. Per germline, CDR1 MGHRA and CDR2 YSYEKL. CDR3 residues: CASSQQPTGTSGYNEQFF. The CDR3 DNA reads TGCGCCAGCAGCCAACAACCAACCGGGACTAGCGGGTACAATGAGCAGTTCTTC.

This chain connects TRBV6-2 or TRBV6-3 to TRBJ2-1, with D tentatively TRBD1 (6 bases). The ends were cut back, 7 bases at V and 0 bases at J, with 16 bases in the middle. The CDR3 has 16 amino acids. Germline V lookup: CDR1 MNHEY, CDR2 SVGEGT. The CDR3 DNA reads TGTGCCAGCATCCAGGACAGTTCGAGCTCCTACAATGAGCAGTTCTTC. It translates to CASIQDSSSSYNEQFF.

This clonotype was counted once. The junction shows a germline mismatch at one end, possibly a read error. CDR3 in DNA: TGTGCTAGCAGCCCCAGTGTATTGTCTGAGCAGTTCTTC. Its protein product is CASSPSVLSEQFF. This chain links TRBV7-7 with TRBJ2-1; D gene unclear. Germline loops: CDR1 SSHAT, CDR2 FNYEAQ (reference sequence). There are 13 residues in the CDR3.

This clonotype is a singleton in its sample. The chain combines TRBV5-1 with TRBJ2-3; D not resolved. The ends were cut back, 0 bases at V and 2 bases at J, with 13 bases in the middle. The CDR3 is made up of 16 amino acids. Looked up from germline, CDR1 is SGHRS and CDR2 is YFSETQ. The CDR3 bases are TGCGCCAGCAGCTTGGCTGGGCAGGCCCTCACAGATACGCAGTATTTT. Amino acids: CASSLAGQALTDTQYF. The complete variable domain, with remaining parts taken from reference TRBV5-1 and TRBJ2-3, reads KAGVTQTPRYLIKTRGQQVTLSCSPISGHRSVSWYQQTPGQGLQFLFEYFSETQRNKGNFPGRFSGRQFSNSRSEMNVSTLELGDSALYLCASSLAGQALTDTQYFGPGTRLTVL.

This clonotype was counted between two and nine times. In DNA, the CDR3 is TGTGCCAGCAGCCTACAGGGTGAGACTGAAGCTTTCTTT. This translates into CASSLQGETEAFF. This chain connects TRBV7-3 to TRBJ1-1, with D possibly matching TRBD1 (6 bases). This CDR3 region has 13 residues. V was shortened by 5 bases and J by 5 bases, with 12 bases between the two germline ends. Germline lookup yields CDR1 SGHTA and CDR2 FQGTGA.

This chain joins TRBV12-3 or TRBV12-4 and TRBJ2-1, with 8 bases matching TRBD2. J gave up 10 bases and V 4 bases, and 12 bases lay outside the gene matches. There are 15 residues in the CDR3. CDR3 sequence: CASSSRLASSYEQFF. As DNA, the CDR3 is TGTGCCAGCAGTTCTCGACTAGCGAGTTCCTACGAGCAGTTCTTC.

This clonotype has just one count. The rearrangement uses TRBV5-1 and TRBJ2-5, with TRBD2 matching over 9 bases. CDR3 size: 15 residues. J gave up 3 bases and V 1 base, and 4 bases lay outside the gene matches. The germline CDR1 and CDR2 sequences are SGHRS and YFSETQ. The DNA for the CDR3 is TGCGCCAGCAGCTTGTGGTCTAGCGGGGAAGAGACCCAGTACTTC. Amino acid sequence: CASSLWSSGEETQYF.

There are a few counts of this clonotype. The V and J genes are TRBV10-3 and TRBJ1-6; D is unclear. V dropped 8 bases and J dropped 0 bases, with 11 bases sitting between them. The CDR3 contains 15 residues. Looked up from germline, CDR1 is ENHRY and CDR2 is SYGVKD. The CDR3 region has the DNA TGTGCCATCTCCCCGGTGAGCTCCTATAATTCACCCCTCCACTTT. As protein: CAISPVSSYNSPLHF.

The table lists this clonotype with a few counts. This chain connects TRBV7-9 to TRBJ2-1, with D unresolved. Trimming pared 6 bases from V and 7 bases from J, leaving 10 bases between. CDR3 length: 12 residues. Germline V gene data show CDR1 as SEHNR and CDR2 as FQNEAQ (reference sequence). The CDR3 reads CASRPLTNEQFF. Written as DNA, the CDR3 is TGTGCCAGCAGGCCGCTCACTAATGAGCAGTTCTTC.

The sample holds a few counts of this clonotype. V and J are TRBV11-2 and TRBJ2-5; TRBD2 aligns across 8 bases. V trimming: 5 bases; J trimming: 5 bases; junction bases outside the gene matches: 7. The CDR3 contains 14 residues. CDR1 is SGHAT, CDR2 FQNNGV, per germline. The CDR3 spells CASSPGRDGETQYF. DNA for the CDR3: TGTGCCAGCAGCCCCGGGAGGGACGGGGAGACCCAGTACTTC.

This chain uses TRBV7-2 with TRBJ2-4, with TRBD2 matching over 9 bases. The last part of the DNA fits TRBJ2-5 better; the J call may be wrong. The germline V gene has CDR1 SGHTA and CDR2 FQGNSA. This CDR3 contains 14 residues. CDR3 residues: CASSLGTSEGTQYF. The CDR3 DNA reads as TGTGCCAGCAGCTTAGGGACTAGCGAGGGGACCCAGTACTTC.

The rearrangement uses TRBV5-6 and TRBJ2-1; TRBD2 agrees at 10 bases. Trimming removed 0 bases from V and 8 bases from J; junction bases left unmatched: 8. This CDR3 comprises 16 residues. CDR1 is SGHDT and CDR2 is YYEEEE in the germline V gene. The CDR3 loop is CASSLGVLAGVYEQFF. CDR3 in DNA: TGTGCCAGCAGCTTGGGTGTCCTAGCGGGGGTATATGAGCAGTTCTTC.

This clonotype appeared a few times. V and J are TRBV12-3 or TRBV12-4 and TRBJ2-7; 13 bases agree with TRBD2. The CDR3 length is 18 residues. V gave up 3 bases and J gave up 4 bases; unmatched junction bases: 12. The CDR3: CASSFPTSGGARWYEQYF. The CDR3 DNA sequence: TGTGCCAGCAGTTTCCCAACTAGCGGGGGGGCGCGTTGGTACGAGCAGTACTTC.

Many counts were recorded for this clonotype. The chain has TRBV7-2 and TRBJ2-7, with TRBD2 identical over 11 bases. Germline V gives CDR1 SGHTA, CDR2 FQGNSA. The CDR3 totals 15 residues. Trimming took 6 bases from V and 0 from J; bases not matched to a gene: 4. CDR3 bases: TGTGCCAGCAGTTTCCTAGCGGGGGGCTCCTACGAGCAGTACTTC. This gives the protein CASSFLAGGSYEQYF. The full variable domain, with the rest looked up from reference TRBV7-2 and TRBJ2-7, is GAGVSQSPSNKVTEKGKDVELRCDPISGHTALYWYRQSLGQGLEFLIYFQGNSAPDKSGLPSDRFSAERTGGSVSTLTIQRTQQEDSAVYLCASSFLAGGSYEQYFGPGTRLTVT.

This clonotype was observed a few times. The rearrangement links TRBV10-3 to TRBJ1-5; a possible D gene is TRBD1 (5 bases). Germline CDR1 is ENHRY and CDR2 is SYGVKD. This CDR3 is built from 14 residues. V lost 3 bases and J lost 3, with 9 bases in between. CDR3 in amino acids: CAISEPTVNQPQHF. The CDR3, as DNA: TGTGCCATCAGTGAACCGACAGTCAATCAGCCCCAGCATTTT.

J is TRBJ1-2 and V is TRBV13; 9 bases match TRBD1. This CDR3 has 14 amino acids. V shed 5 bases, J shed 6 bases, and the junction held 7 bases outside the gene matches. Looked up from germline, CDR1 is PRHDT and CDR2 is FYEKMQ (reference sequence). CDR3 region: CASSTTGGYDGYTF. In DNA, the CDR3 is TGTGCCAGCAGCACGACAGGGGGTTATGATGGCTACACCTTC.

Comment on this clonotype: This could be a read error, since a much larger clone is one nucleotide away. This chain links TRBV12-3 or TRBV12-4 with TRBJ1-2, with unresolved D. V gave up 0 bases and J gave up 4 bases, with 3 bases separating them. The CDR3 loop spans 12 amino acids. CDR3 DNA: TGTGCCAGCAGTTTAGCAGTCTATGGCTACACCTTC. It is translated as CASSLAVYGYTF.

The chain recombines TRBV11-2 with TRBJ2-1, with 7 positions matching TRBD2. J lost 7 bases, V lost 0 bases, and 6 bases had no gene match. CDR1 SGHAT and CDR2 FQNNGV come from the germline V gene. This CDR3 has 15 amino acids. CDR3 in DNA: TGTGCCAGCAGCTTAGATGCGGGTAGCGGGAATGAGCAGTTCTTC. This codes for CASSLDAGSGNEQFF.

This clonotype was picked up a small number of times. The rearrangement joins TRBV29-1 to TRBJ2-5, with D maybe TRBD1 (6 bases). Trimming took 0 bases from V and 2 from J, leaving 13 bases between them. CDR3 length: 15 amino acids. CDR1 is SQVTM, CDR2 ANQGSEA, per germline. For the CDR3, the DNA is TGCAGCGTTGAAGACAGAGACAGGCAACAAGAGACCCAGTACTTC. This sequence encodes CSVEDRDRQQETQYF.

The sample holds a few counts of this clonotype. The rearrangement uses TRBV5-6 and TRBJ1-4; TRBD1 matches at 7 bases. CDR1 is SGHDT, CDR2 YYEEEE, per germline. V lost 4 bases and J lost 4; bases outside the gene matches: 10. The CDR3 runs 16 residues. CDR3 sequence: CASSTYPGQINEKLFF. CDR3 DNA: TGTGCCAGCAGCACCTATCCGGGACAGATTAATGAAAAACTGTTTTTT.

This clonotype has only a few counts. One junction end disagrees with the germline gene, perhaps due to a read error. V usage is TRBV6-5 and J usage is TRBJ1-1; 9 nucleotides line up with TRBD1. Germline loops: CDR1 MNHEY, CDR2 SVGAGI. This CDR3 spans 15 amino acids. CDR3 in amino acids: CASQRDRAMNTEAFF. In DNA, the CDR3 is TGCGCCAGTCAGCGGGACAGGGCCATGAACACTGAAGCTTTCTTT.

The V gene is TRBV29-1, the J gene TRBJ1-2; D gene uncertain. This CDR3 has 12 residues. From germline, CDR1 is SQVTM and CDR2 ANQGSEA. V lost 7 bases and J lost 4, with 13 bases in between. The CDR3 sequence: CSGDLVGYGYTF. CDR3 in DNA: TGCAGCGGTGATCTGGTTGGCTATGGCTACACCTTC.

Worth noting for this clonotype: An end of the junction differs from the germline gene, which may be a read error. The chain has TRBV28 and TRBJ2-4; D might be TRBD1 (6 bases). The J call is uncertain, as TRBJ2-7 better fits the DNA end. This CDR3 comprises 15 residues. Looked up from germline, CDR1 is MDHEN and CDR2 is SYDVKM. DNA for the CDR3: TGTGCCAGCGGTTTGGGGCAGGGACACCCCTACGAGCAGTACTTC. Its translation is CASGLGQGHPYEQYF.

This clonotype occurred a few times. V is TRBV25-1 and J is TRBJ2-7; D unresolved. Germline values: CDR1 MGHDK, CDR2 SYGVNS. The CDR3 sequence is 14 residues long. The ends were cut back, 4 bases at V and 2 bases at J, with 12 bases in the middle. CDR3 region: CASSASTATYEQYF. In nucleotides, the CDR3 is TGTGCCAGCAGTGCTTCGACGGCCACCTACGAGCAGTACTTC.

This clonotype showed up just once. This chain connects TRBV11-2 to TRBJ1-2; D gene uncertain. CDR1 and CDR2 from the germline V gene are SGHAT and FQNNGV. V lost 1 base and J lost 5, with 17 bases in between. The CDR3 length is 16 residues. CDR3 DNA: TGTGCCAGCAGCTTAGGGATCGTTTCCCTCAAATATGGCTACACCTTC. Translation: CASSLGIVSLKYGYTF. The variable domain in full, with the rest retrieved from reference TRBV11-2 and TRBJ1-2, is EAGVAQSPRYKIIEKRQSVAFWCNPISGHATLYWYQQILGQGPKLLIQFQNNGVVDDSQLPKDRFSAERLKGVDSTLKIQPAKLEDSAVYLCASSLGIVSLKYGYTFGSGTRLTVV.

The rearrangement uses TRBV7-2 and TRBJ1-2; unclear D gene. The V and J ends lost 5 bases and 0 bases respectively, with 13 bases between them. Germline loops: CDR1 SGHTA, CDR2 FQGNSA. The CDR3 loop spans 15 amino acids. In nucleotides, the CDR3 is TGTGCCAGCAGCCCCAGTGCGGCGACTAACTATGGCTACACCTTC. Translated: CASSPSAATNYGYTF.

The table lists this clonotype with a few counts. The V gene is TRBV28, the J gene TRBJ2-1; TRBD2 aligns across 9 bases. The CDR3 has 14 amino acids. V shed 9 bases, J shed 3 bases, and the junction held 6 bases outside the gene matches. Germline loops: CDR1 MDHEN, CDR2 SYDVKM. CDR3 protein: CASRRGGDYNEQFF. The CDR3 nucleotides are TGTGCCAGTCGACGCGGGGGGGACTACAATGAGCAGTTCTTC.

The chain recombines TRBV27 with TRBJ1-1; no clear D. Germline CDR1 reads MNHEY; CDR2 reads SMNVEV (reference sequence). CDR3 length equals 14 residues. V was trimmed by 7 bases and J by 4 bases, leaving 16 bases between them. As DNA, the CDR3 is TGTGCCAGCAATCCGGGAACCGCACCCACTGAAGCTTTCTTT. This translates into CASNPGTAPTEAFF.